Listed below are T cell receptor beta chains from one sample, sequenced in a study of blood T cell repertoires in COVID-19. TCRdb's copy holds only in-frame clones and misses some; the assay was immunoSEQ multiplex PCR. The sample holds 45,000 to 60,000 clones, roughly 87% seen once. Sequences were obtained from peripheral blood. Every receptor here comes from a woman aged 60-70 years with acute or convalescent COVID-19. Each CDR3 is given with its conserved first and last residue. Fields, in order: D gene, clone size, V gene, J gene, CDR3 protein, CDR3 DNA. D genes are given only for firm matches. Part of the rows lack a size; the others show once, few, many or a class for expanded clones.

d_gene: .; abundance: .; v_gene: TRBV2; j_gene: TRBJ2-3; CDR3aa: CASRLDLRDTQYF; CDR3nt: TGTGCCAGCCGACTAGACCTCCGGGATACGCAGTATTTT
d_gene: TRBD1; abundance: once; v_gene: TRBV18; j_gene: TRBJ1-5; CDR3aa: CASSREQGAQSQPQHF; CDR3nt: TGTGCCAGCTCAAGAGAACAGGGGGCGCAGAGTCAGCCCCAGCATTTT
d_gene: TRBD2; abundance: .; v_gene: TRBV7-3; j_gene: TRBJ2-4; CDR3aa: CASSLNAPTSGVNIQYF; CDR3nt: TGTGCCAGCAGCTTAAACGCTCCGACTAGCGGGGTAAACATTCAGTACTTC
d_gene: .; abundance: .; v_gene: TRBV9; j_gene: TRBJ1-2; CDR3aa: CASSPAGGGSNYGYTF; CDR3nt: TGTGCCAGCAGCCCTGCTGGTGGTGGCTCTAACTATGGCTACACCTTC
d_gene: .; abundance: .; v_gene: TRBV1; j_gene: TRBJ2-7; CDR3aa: CTSSQSSGTLYEQYF; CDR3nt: TGCACCAGCTCACAGTCTAGCGGGACACTCTACGAGCAGTACTTC
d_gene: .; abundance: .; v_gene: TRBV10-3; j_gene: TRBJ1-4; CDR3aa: CAISDADGSSEKLFF; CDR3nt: TGTGCCATCAGTGACGCCGATGGTTCCAGTGAAAAACTGTTTTTT
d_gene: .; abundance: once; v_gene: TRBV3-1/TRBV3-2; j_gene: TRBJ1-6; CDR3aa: CASSQNSPSYNSPLHF; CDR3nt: TGTGCCAGCAGCCAAAACTCTCCATCCTATAATTCACCCCTCCACTTT
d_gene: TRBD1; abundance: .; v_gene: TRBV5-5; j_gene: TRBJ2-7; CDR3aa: CASSSRDRGYYEQYF; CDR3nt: TGTGCCAGCAGCTCCCGGGACAGGGGCTACTACGAGCAGTACTTC
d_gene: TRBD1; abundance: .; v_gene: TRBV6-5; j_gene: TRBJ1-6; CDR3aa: CASRQGWNSPLHF; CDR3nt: TGTGCCAGCAGACAGGGGTGGAATTCACCCCTCCACTTT
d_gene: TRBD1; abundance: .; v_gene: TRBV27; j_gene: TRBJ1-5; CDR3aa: CASSYAGGNQPQHF; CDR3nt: TGTGCCAGCAGTTACGCAGGGGGGAATCAGCCCCAGCATTTT
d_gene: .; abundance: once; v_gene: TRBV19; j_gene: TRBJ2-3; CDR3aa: CASSHQGRNTDTQYF; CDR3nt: TGTGCCAGTAGTCACCAGGGCAGGAACACAGATACGCAGTATTTT
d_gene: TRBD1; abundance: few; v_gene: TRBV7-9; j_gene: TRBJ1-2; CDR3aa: CASSPGTGYGYTF; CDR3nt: TGTGCCAGCAGCCCGGGGACAGGGTATGGCTACACCTTC
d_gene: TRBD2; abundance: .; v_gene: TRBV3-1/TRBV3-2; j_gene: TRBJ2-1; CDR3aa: CASGLAGVNEQFF; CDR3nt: TGTGCCAGTGGACTAGCGGGAGTCAATGAGCAGTTCTTC
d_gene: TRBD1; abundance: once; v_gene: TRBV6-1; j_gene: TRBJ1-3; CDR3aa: CASSEQGGSGNTIYF; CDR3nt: TGTGCCAGCAGTGAACAGGGGGGCTCTGGAAACACCATATATTTT
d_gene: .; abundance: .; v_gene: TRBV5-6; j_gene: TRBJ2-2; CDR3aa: CASSLGTYNTGELFF; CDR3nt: TGTGCCAGCAGCTTGGGGACATACAACACCGGGGAGCTGTTTTTT
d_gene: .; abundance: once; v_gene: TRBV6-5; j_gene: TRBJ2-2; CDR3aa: CASPRRENTGELFF; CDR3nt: TGTGCCAGCCCGCGGCGGGAGAACACCGGGGAGCTGTTTTTT
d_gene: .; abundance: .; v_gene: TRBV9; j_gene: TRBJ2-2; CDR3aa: CASSVGPSRGGELFF; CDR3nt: TGTGCCAGCAGCGTAGGACCATCTCGGGGCGGGGAGCTGTTTTTT
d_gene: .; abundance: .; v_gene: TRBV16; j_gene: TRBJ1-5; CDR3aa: CASSLRQANQPQHF; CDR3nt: TGTGCCAGCAGCCTACGACAGGCTAATCAGCCCCAGCATTTT
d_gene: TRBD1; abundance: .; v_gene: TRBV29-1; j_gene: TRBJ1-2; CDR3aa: CSVETGQFLYGYTF; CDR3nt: TGCAGCGTTGAAACGGGACAGTTTCTCTATGGCTACACCTTC
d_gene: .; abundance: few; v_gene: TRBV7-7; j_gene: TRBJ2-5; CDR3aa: CASSPLGGSARGTQYF; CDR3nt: TGTGCTAGCAGCCCCCTGGGGGGTTCAGCGCGAGGGACCCAGTACTTC
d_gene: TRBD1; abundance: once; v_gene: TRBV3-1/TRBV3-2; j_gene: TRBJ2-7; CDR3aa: CASSPERTGNNEQYF; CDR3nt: TGTGCCAGCAGCCCTGAACGGACAGGGAACAACGAGCAGTACTTC
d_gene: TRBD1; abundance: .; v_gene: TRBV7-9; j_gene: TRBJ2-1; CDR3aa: CASSRQGLGEQFF; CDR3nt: TGTGCCAGCAGCAGACAGGGATTAGGTGAGCAGTTCTTC
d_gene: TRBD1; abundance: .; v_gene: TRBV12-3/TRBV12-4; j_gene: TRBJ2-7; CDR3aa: CASSLVRGEQYF; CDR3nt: TGTGCCAGCAGTTTAGTCAGGGGGGAGCAGTACTTC
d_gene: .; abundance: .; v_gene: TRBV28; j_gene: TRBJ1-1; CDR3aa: CASSSWTEEAFF; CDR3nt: TGTGCCAGCAGTTCCTGGACAGAAGAAGCTTTCTTT
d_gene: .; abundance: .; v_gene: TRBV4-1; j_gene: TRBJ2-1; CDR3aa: CASSQESRGAKNEQFF; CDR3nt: TGCGCCAGCAGCCAAGAGTCCCGCGGGGCCAAGAATGAGCAGTTCTTC
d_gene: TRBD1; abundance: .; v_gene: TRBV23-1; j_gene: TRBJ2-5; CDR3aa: CASTRGRDRGRETQYF; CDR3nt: TGCGCCAGCACTCGGGGTCGGGACAGGGGACGGGAGACCCAGTACTTC
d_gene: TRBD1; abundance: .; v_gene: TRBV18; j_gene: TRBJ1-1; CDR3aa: CASSPQGANTEAFF; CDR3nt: TGTGCCAGCTCACCTCAGGGGGCGAACACTGAAGCTTTCTTT
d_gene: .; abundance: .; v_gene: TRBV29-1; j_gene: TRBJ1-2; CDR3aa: CSVEQQGTPYGYTF; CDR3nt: TGCAGCGTTGAACAGCAGGGGACACCCTATGGCTACACCTTC
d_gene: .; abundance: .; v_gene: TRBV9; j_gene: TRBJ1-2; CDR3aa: CASSVGFGHNLNLGYTF; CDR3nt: TGTGCCAGCAGCGTGGGTTTTGGACATAACTTAAATCTTGGCTACACCTTC
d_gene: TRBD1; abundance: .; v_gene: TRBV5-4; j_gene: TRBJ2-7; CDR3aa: CASSLRDRENEQYF; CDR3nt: TGTGCCAGCAGCTTACGGGACAGGGAAAACGAGCAGTACTTC
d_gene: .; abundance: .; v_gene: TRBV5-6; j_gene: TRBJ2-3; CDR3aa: CASSLWSSVLTDTQYF; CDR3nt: TGTGCCAGCAGCTTGTGGTCTAGCGTACTCACAGATACGCAGTATTTT
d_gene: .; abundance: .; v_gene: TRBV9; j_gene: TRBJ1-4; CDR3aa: CASSAGSIQGSEKLFF; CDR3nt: TGTGCCAGCAGCGCCGGATCAATCCAGGGAAGTGAAAAACTGTTTTTT
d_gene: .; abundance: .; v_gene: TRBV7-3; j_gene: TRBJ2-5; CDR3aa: CASSPGWGEQETQYF; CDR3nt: TGTGCCAGCAGCCCAGGGTGGGGGGAACAAGAGACCCAGTACTTC
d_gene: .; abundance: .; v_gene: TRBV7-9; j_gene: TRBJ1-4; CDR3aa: CASSPEGHRNEKLFF; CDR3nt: TGTGCCAGCAGTCCTGAGGGACACCGTAATGAAAAACTGTTTTTT
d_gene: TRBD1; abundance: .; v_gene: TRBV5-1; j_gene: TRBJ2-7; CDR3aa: CASSDIPGTGGSEQYF; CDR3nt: TGCGCCAGCAGCGACATCCCCGGGACAGGGGGGAGTGAGCAGTACTTC
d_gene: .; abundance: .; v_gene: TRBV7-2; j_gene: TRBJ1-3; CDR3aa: CASSLGGGGNSGNTIYF; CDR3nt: TGTGCCAGCAGCTTAGGCGGGGGGGGGAACTCTGGAAACACCATATATTTT
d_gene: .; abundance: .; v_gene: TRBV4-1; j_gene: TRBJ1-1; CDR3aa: CASSQVGQQRGAFF; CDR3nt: TGCGCCAGCAGCCAAGTTGGTCAGCAACGGGGAGCTTTCTTT
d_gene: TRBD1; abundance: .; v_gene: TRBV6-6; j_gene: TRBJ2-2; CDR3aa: CASSQPRTGANTGELFF; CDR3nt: TGTGCCAGCAGTCAACCCAGGACAGGGGCGAACACCGGGGAGCTGTTTTTT
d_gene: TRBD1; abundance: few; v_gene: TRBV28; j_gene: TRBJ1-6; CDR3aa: CASSLFGQGASNSPLHF; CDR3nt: TGTGCCAGCAGTTTATTTGGACAGGGGGCGTCGAATTCACCCCTCCACTTT
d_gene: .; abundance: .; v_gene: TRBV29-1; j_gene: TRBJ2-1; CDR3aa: CTSSRDRAEQFF; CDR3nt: TGCACCTCGAGCCGGGATCGGGCTGAGCAGTTCTTC